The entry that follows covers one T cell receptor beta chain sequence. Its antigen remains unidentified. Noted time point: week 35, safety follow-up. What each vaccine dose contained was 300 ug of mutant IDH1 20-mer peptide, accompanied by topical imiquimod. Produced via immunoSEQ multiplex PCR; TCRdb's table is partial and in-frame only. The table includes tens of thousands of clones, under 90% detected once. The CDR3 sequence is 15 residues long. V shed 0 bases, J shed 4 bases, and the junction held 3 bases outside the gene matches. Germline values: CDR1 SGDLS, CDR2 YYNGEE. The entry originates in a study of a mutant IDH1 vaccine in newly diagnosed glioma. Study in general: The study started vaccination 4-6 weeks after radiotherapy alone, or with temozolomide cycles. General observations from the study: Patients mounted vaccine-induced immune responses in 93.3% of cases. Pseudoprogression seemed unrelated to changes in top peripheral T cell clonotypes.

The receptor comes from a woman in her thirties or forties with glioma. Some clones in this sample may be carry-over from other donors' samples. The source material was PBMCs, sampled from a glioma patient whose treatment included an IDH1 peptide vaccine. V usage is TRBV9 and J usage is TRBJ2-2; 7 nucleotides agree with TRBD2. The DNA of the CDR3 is TGTGCCAGCAGCGTAGGGGGGGGAGGCACCGGGGAGCTGTTTTTT. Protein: CASSVGGGGTGELFF.